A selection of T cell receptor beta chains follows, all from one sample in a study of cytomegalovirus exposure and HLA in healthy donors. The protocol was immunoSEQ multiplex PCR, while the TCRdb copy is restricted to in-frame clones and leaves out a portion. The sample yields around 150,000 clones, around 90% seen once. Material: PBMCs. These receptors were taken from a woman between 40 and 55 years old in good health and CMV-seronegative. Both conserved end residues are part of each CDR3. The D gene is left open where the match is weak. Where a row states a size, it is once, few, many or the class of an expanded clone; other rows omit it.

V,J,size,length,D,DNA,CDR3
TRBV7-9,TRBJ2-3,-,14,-,TGTGCCAGCAGCTTGCCCTACGGGTCCGATACGCAGTATTTT,CASSLPYGSDTQYF
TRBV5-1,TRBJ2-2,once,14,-,TGCGCCAGCAGCCAAGCGCCGAACACCGGGGAGCTGTTTTTT,CASSQAPNTGELFF
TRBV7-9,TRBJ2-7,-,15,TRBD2,TGTTCCAGCAGCTTCTCCCTAGCGGGACGATCCGAGCAGTACTTC,CSSSFSLAGRSEQYF
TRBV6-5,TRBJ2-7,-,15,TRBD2,TGTGCCAGCAGTTACTCGCCGACTAGCGGGAAGCCGCAGTACTTC,CASSYSPTSGKPQYF
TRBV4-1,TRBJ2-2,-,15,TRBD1,TGCGCCAGCAGCCGAGGACAGGAATTTTCCGGGGAGCTGTTTTTT,CASSRGQEFSGELFF
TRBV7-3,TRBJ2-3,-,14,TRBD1,TGTGCCAGCAGCTTCACCACACAGGGGGATACGCAGTATTTT,CASSFTTQGDTQYF
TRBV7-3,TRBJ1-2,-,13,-,TGTTCCAGCAGCATCGACCCCGGCGGTGGCTACACCTTC,CSSSIDPGGGYTF
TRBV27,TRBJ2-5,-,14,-,TGTGCCAGCAGCCCGGACAGTCCCCAAGAGACCCAGTACTTC,CASSPDSPQETQYF
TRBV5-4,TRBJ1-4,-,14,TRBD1,TGTGCCAGCAGTCCTTCCGGGACAGATGAAAAACTGTTTTTT,CASSPSGTDEKLFF
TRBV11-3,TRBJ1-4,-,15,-,TGTGCCAGCAGTCGCACGGGGGGCAGTAATGAAAAACTGTTTTTT,CASSRTGGSNEKLFF
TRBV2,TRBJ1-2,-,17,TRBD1,TGTGCCAGCAGTAAACGGACAGGCGCCCTTATTAGCTATGGCTACACCTTC,CASSKRTGALISYGYTF
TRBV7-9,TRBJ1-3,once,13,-,TGTGCCAGCAGCCAAGCTCCCAAAAACACCATATATTTT,CASSQAPKNTIYF
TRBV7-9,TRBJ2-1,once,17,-,TGTTCCAGCAGCTTAGGGGCATCGGCGGGAAAAACGAATGAGCAGTTCTTC,CSSSLGASAGKTNEQFF
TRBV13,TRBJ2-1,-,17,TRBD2,TGTGCCAGCAGAGACCCCGGGACTAGCGGAGCCTACAATGAGCAGTTCTTC,CASRDPGTSGAYNEQFF
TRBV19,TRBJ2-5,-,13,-,TGTGCCAGTACTTCCCAGGGCCAAGAGACCCAGTACTTC,CASTSQGQETQYF
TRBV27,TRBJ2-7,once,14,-,TGTGCCAGCAGTTCGCCAGGGCACTCCTACGAGCAGTACTTC,CASSSPGHSYEQYF
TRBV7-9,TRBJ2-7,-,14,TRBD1,TGTTCCAGCAGACGGACAGGGTATTCCTACGAGCAGTACTTC,CSSRRTGYSYEQYF
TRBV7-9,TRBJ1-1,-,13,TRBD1,TGTGCCAGCAGGGGACAGCTAAACACTGAAGCTTTCTTT,CASRGQLNTEAFF
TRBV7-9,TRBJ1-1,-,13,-,TGTGCCAGCAGCTTTGTGTCACGCTATGAAGCTTTCTTT,CASSFVSRYEAFF
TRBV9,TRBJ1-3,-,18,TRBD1,TGTGCCAGCTCCCGTTGGAGGGACAGGGGAGCCTCTGGAAACACCATATATTTT,CASSRWRDRGASGNTIYF
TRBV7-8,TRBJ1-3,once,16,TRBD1,TGTGCCAGCAGCTCTACGACAGGGCGGGCTGGAAACACCATATATTTT,CASSSTTGRAGNTIYF
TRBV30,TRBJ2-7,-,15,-,TGTGCCTGGAGTGAGGGGGGAGCGGGGTCGGACGAGCAGTACTTC,CAWSEGGAGSDEQYF
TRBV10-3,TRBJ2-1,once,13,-,TGTGCCATCAGTGACTTGGGCGGGAATGAGCAGTTCTTC,CAISDLGGNEQFF
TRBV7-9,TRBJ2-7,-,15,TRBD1,TGTGCCAGCAGCCTACCGGGACAGGGTCCCTACGAGCAGTACTTC,CASSLPGQGPYEQYF
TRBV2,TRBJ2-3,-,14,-,TGTGCCAGCAGTGAGGGGACTAGCACAGATACGCAGTATTTT,CASSEGTSTDTQYF
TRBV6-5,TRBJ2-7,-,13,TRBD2,TGTGCCAGCAGTTTTGGGGAGGGGCTCGAGCAGTACTTC,CASSFGEGLEQYF
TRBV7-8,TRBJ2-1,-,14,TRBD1,TGTGCCAGCAGCCCCCAGGGGGCGTCCAATGAGCAGTTCTTC,CASSPQGASNEQFF
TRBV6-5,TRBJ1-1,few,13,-,TGTGCCGCCCTCCGGGCGGGTCACACTGAAGCTTTCTTT,CAALRAGHTEAFF
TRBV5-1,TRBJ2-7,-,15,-,TGCGCCAGCAGCTTGCAGGGACTCCCCTCCTACGAGCAGTACTTC,CASSLQGLPSYEQYF
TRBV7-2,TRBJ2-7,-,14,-,TGTGCCAGCAGCTCGCCCCCCGCAGGGGACGAGCAGTACTTC,CASSSPPAGDEQYF
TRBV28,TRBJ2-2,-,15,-,TGTGCCAGCAGTTCCCACGGGACTCCTACCGGGGAGCTGTTTTTT,CASSSHGTPTGELFF
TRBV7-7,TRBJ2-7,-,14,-,TGTGCCAGCAGCTCAGACAGTGCATCCTACGAGCAGTACTTC,CASSSDSASYEQYF